This entry features one T cell receptor beta chain sequence. The data derive from a study of cytomegalovirus exposure and HLA in healthy donors. This PCR relied on a set of 60 Vbeta primers and 13 Jbeta primers. Repertoires were generated with immunoSEQ multiplex PCR, while TCRdb's copy carries only in-frame clones and drops some. This table holds 250,000 to 350,000 clones, just over 85% found once. The CDR3 consists of 15 residues. With 1 base removed from V and 7 bases from J, the gap between germline ends came to 14 bases. Germline V gene sequence: CDR1 SEHNR, CDR2 FQNEAQ (reference sequence). The chain has TRBV7-9 and TRBJ1-5; possibly TRBD1 for D (5 bases). This clonotype originated in a man aged 40-55 years in good health and CMV-seropositive. Sequenced: PBMCs. Here the CDR3 DNA reads TGTGCCAGCAGCTTAGGTGGAGGGACTGGGCAGCCCCAGCATTTT. Translating gives CASSLGGGTGQPQHF.